The 20 T cell receptor beta chains given below trace back to one sample, sequenced in a study of T cell repertoires in cytomegalovirus infection. MiXCR, applied by TCRdb to the reads, yields one record per CDR3 protein. The table has more than 110,000 distinct CDR3 sequences, over 30% seen once. Their recognized antigens are unknown. Sample: CD8+ T cells from cultured PBMCs, taken from culture after CMV antigen stimulation. All receptors derive from a human donor in good health (CMV status not recorded). Some clones in this sample may be carry-over from other donors' samples.

This chain joins TRBV7-9 and TRBJ2-1; possible D gene TRBD2, 5 bases. CDR1 SEHNR and CDR2 FQNEAQ come from the germline V gene (reference sequence). The CDR3 totals 14 residues. Trimming removed 4 bases from V and 9 bases from J, with 16 bases in between. The CDR3 sequence: CASSSVRVQAEQFF. The CDR3 nucleotides read TGTGCCAGCAGCTCCGTGCGGGTTCAGGCTGAGCAGTTCTTC.

J is TRBJ2-7 and V is TRBV19, with TRBD2 as a possible D gene (5 bases). V was trimmed by 3 bases and J by 0 bases, leaving 12 bases between them. CDR1 is LNHDA, CDR2 SQIVND, per germline (reference sequence). CDR3 length: 15 residues. CDR3 DNA sequence: TGTGCCAGTAGTATTTATCCGGGGAGCTCCTACGAGCAGTACTTC. As protein: CASSIYPGSSYEQYF.

A few counts support this clonotype. This rearrangement joins TRBV20-1 to TRBJ1-5; possible D gene TRBD1, 5 bases. Germline V gene sequence: CDR1 DFQATT, CDR2 SNEGSKA (reference sequence). This CDR3 contains 13 residues. CDR3 coding DNA: TGCAGGGTCCCCGGGGGAATTTGTCAGCCCCAGCATTTT. This translates into CRVPGGICQPQHF.

This chain links TRBV19 with TRBJ1-5; D unclear. The CDR3 loop spans 17 amino acids. V was shortened by 5 bases and J by 0 bases, with 17 bases between the two germline ends. Germline CDR1 is LNHDA and CDR2 is SQIVND (reference sequence). CDR3 nucleotides: TGTGCCAGTAGTCCATCTGAGTCGTTTTATAGCAATCAGCCCCAGCATTTT. Protein sequence: CASSPSESFYSNQPQHF.

V and J are TRBV29-1 and TRBJ2-2, with a weak D call TRBD1 (5 bases). The CDR3 spans 14 residues. V was shortened by 3 bases and J by 0 bases, with 8 bases between the two germline ends. Germline V gene data show CDR1 as SQVTM and CDR2 as ANQGSEA. In DNA, the CDR3 is TGCAGCGTTGATTTGGGGCCGAACACCGGGGAGCTGTTTTTT. Translation gives CSVDLGPNTGELFF.

J is TRBJ1-2 and V is TRBV20-1, with TRBD1 as a possible D gene (5 bases). V lost 5 bases and J lost 5, with 21 bases in between. The CDR3 contains 15 residues. Germline V gene data show CDR1 as DFQATT and CDR2 as SNEGSKA (reference sequence). The CDR3 loop reads CSASQNEPRGYGYTF. The DNA for the CDR3 is TGCAGTGCTTCCCAGAACGAGCCCCGGGGGTATGGCTACACCTTC.

A few counts support this clonotype. The genes are TRBV7-9 and TRBJ1-2; 10 positions agree with TRBD1. Trimming at V came to 5 bases and at J to 2 bases, leaving 5 bases not matched to a gene. The CDR3 is 15 amino acids. Per the germline V gene, CDR1 is SEHNR and CDR2 is FQNEAQ (reference sequence). The CDR3 coding sequence is TGTGCCAGCAGCGATGGGACAGGGGAGAACTATGGCTACACCTTC. Amino acids: CASSDGTGENYGYTF.

The V gene is TRBV20-1, the J gene TRBJ2-7; D ambiguous. The CDR3 covers 13 residues. V shed 0 bases and J shed 5 bases, with 11 bases lying between them. Germline loops: CDR1 DFQATT, CDR2 SNEGSKA (reference sequence). The CDR3 loop is CSAREENWNEQYF. CDR3 DNA sequence: TGCAGTGCTAGAGAGGAGAACTGGAACGAGCAGTACTTC.

This clonotype occurred many times. The chain carries TRBV7-2 and TRBJ1-1; TRBD1 might be the D (5 bases). This CDR3 is 16 amino acids long. Germline V gene sequence: CDR1 SGHTA, CDR2 FQGNSA. V was clipped by 3 bases and J by 4 bases, with 18 bases between them. CDR3: CASSLGQGNPSTEAFF. The CDR3 region has the DNA TGTGCCAGCAGCTTGGGGCAGGGAAATCCCAGCACTGAAGCTTTCTTT. The whole variable domain, filled in from reference TRBV7-2 and TRBJ1-1, reads GAGVSQSPSNKVTEKGKDVELRCDPISGHTALYWYRQSLGQGLEFLIYFQGNSAPDKSGLPSDRFSAERTGGSVSTLTIQRTQQEDSAVYLCASSLGQGNPSTEAFFGQGTRLTVV.

The rearrangement uses TRBV7-6 and TRBJ2-1; perhaps TRBD2 as D (6 bases). The CDR3 totals 13 residues. The germline CDR1 and CDR2 sequences are SGHVS and FNYEAQ. V was pared by 1 base and J by 6 bases, with 7 bases between. The CDR3: CASSLELANEQFF. CDR3 sequence (DNA): TGTGCCAGCAGCTTAGAACTAGCCAATGAGCAGTTCTTC.

This clonotype was picked up a small number of times. This chain connects TRBV20-1 to TRBJ2-7; TRBD1 is a possible D gene (6 bases). Germline loops: CDR1 DFQATT, CDR2 SNEGSKA (reference sequence). The CDR3 loop spans 13 amino acids. With 4 bases removed from V and 4 bases from J, the gap between germline ends came to 14 bases. CDR3 residues: CSAIVGTLYEQYF. CDR3 bases: TGCAGTGCTATAGTCGGGACACTTTACGAGCAGTACTTC.

This clonotype came up a few times. The V and J genes are TRBV29-1 and TRBJ2-7; 7 bases are a match to TRBD1. Germline V gene sequence: CDR1 SQVTM, CDR2 ANQGSEA. The trim removed 3 bases at V and 7 bases at J, leaving 9 bases unmatched. There are 13 residues in the CDR3. Here the CDR3 reads CSVDPTGLGEQYF. CDR3 sequence (DNA): TGCAGCGTTGACCCGACAGGGTTGGGGGAGCAGTACTTC.

CDR3 in DNA: TGTGCCAGCAGCCCCAGCAGGGACGGGAAAGTTGGCTACACCTTC. Protein sequence: CASSPSRDGKVGYTF. The J gene is TRBJ1-2, the V gene TRBV7-6, with D maybe TRBD1 (5 bases). Germline V lookup: CDR1 SGHVS, CDR2 FNYEAQ. Trimming removed 5 bases from V and 7 bases from J, with 20 bases in between. This CDR3 spans 15 amino acids.

The rearrangement links TRBV6-1 to TRBJ1-5; 8 bases map to TRBD1. The V gene's germline CDR1 is MNHNS and CDR2 SASEGT. The CDR3 loop spans 15 amino acids. J lost 2 bases, V lost 5 bases, and 5 bases had no gene match. The CDR3 here is CASSPQGAGNQPQHF. The CDR3 bases are TGTGCCAGCAGTCCCCAGGGGGCTGGCAATCAGCCCCAGCATTTT.

The CDR3 loop is CASNPQGVNTEAFF. Here the CDR3 DNA reads TGTGCCAGCAACCCACAGGGGGTGAACACTGAAGCTTTCTTT. The rearrangement uses TRBV7-9 and TRBJ1-1; 8 bases map to TRBD1. The germline CDR1 and CDR2 sequences are SEHNR and FQNEAQ (reference sequence). V was clipped by 7 bases and J by 0 bases; unmatched bases: 4. The CDR3 sequence is 14 residues long.

The V and J genes are TRBV2 and TRBJ2-7; no definite D call. CDR3 length: 14 residues. V was pared by 4 bases and J by 6 bases, with 16 bases between. Per germline, CDR1 SNHLY and CDR2 FYNNEI. The DNA of the CDR3 is TGTGCCAGCAGTGGCAGCGTCCAAGTCGGCGAGCAGTACTTC. Amino acids: CASSGSVQVGEQYF.

This clonotype has ten or more counts. The chain couples TRBV7-9 to TRBJ2-2; unclear D gene. V lost 5 bases and J 0 bases, leaving 13 bases between the germline ends. CDR3 length: 16 amino acids. Germline V gene sequence: CDR1 SEHNR, CDR2 FQNEAQ (reference sequence). CDR3 amino acids: CASSPNGQTNTGELFF. CDR3 nucleotide sequence: TGTGCCAGCAGCCCAAACGGGCAGACGAACACCGGGGAGCTGTTTTTT.

The rearrangement links TRBV7-3 to TRBJ2-7; 7 positions match TRBD1. Per germline, CDR1 SGHTA and CDR2 FQGTGA. This CDR3 contains 12 residues. The J segment lost 5 bases and the V segment lost 6 bases, leaving 4 bases of the junction unmatched. CDR3 bases: TGTGCCAGCAGGCACACAGGGGACGAGCAGTACTTC. Amino acids: CASRHTGDEQYF.

As concerns this clonotype: A much more abundant neighbour one base away suggests this may be a read error. The V and J genes are TRBV7-9 and TRBJ2-7; 8 nucleotides align to TRBD1. CDR1 SEHNR and CDR2 FQNEAQ come from the germline V gene (reference sequence). The CDR3 totals 15 residues. This CDR3 is CVSSPHRQGSYEQYF. CDR3 bases: TGTGTCAGCAGCCCTCACCGACAGGGGAGCTACGAGCAGTACTTC. Supplemented by reference TRBV7-9 and TRBJ2-7, the full variable domain reads DTGVSQNPRHKITKRGQNVTFRCDPISEHNRLYWYRQTLGQGPEFLTYFQNEAQLEKSRLLSDRFSAERPKGSFSTLEIQRTEQGDSAMYLCVSSPHRQGSYEQYFGPGTRLTVT.

This clonotype was detected ten times or more. The V and J genes are TRBV28 and TRBJ2-1; D may correspond to TRBD1 or TRBD2 (5 bases each). Germline values: CDR1 MDHEN, CDR2 SYDVKM. The germline V and J ends were trimmed by 7 bases and 2 bases, with 15 bases remaining between them. The CDR3 totals 15 residues. CDR3 DNA: TGTGCCAGCACGATCGGGACGGCGACCTACAATGAGCAGTTCTTC. Protein sequence: CASTIGTATYNEQFF.